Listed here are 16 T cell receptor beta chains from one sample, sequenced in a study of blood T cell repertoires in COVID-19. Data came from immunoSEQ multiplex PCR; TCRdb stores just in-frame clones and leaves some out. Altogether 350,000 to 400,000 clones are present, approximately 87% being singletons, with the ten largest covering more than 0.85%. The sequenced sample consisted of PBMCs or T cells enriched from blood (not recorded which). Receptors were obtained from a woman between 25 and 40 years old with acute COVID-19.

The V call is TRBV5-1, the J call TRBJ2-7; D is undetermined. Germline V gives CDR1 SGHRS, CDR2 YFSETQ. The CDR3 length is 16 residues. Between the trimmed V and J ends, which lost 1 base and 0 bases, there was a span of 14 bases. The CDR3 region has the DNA TGCGCCAGCAGCTTGAGCGTCGAATTGGGCTCCTACGAGCAGTACTTC. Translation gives CASSLSVELGSYEQYF.

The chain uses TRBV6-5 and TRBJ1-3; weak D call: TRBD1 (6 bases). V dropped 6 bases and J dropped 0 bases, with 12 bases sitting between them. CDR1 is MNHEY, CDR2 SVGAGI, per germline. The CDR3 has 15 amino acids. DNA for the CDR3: TGTGCCAGCAGAGAGGACAGTCTCTCTGGAAACACCATATATTTT. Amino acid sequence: CASREDSLSGNTIYF.

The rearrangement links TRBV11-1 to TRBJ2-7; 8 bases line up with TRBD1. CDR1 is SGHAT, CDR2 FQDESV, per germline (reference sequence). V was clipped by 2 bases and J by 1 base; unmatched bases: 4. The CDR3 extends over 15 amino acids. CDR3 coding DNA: TGTGCCAGCAGCTTATCGGGACAGGCGTCCTACGAGCAGTACTTC. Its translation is CASSLSGQASYEQYF.

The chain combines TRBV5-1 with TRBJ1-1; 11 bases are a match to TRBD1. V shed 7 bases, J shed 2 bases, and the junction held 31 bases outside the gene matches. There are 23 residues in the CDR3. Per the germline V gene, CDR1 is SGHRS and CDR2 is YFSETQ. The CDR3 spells CASRLWPTSGTGGRMMGNTEAFF. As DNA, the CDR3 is TGCGCCAGCCGTCTGTGGCCGACTTCCGGGACAGGGGGGAGAATGATGGGTAACACTGAAGCTTTCTTT. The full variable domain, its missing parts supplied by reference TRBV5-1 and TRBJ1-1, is KAGVTQTPRYLIKTRGQQVTLSCSPISGHRSVSWYQQTPGQGLQFLFEYFSETQRNKGNFPGRFSGRQFSNSRSEMNVSTLELGDSALYLCASRLWPTSGTGGRMMGNTEAFFGQGTRLTVV.

The CDR3 DNA is TGTGCCAGCAGCTTAGGAAACAGCCATCAGCCCCAGCATTTT. Protein: CASSLGNSHQPQHF. V is TRBV7-2 and J is TRBJ1-5; D is undetermined. V was cut by 1 base and J by 5 bases, with 9 bases left in between. This CDR3 is 14 amino acids long. CDR1 and CDR2 (germline): SGHTA, FQGNSA.

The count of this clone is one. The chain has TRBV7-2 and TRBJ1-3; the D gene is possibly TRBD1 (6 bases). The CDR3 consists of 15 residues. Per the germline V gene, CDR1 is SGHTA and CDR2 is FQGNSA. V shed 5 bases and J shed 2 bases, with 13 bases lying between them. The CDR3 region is CASSTGTLTGNTIYF. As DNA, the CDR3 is TGTGCCAGCAGCACCGGGACATTAACTGGAAACACCATATATTTT.

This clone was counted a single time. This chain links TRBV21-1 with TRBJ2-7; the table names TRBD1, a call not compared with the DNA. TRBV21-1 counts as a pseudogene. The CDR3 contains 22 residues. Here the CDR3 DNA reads TGTGCCAGCAGCAATTCCCGGCACCCGGGGACAGGTCGAGGGCGGAGCTCCTACGAGCAGTACTTC. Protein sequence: CASSNSRHPGTGRGRSSYEQYF.

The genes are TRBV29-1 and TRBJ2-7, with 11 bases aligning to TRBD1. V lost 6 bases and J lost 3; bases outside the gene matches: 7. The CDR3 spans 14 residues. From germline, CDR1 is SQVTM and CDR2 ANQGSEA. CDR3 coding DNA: TGCAGCGTCGACCCCGGGACAGGGGGCTACGAGCAGTACTTC. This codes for CSVDPGTGGYEQYF.

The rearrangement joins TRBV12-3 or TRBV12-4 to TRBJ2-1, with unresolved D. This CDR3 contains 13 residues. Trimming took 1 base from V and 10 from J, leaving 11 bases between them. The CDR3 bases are TGTGCCAGCAGTTTAGATTCGGTAGTCGAGCAGTTCTTC. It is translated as CASSLDSVVEQFF.

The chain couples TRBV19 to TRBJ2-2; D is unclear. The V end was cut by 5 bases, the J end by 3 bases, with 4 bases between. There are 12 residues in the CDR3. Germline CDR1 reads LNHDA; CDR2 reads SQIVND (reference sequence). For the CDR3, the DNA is TGTGCCAGTAGTCCCTACACCGGGGAGCTGTTTTTT. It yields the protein CASSPYTGELFF.

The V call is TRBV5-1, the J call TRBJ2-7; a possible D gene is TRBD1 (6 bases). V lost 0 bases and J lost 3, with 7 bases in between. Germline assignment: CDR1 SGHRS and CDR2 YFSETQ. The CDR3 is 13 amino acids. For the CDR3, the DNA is TGCGCCAGCAGCTTGGGGACAGTCTACGAGCAGTACTTC. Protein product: CASSLGTVYEQYF.

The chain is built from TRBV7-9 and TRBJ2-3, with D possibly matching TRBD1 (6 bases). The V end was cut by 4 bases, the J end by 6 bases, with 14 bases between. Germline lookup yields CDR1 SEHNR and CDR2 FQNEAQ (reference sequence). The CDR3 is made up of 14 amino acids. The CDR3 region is CASSSTGAGDTQYF. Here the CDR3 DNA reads TGTGCCAGCAGCTCGACAGGAGCTGGCGATACGCAGTATTTT.

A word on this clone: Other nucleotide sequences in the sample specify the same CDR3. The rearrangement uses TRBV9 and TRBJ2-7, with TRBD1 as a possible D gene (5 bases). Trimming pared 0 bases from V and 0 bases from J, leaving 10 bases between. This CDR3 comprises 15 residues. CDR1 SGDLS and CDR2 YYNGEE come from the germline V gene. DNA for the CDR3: TGTGCCAGCAGCGTAGGGGGCCAGCACTCCTACGAGCAGTACTTC. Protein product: CASSVGGQHSYEQYF.

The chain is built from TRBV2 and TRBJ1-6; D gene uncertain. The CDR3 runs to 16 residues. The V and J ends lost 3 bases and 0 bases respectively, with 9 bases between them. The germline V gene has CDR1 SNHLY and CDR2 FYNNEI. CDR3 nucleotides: TGTGCCAGCAGTGAGGAAGGGAGCTCCTATAATTCACCCCTCCACTTT. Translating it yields CASSEEGSSYNSPLHF.

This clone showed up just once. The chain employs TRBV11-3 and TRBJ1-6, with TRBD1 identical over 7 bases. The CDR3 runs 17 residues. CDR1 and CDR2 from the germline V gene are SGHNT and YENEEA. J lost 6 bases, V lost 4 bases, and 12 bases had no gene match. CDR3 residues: CASSWGLDRDGNSPLHF. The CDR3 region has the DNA TGTGCCAGCAGCTGGGGCTTAGACAGGGATGGTAATTCACCCCTCCACTTT.

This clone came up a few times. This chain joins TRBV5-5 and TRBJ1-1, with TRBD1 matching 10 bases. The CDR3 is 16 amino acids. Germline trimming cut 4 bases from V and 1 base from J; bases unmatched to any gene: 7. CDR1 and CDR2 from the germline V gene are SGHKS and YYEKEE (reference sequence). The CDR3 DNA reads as TGTGCCAGCAGCCGCTTCCGGGACAGGGGGAACACTGAAGCTTTCTTT. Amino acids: CASSRFRDRGNTEAFF.